In this sample, the clone carrying this T cell receptor (beta chain) turned up many times. With iRepertoire HTBI primers and Arm-PCR of CDR3 regions, TCR beta libraries were built. Original handling: Identification yielded some 65 TRBV and 14 TRBJ segments across samples. TCRdb redid the calling of the multiplex PCR reads with MiXCR, one entry per CDR3 protein. TCRdb's processing, not the study's, gives the V and J calls here. The sample has roughly 610,000 distinct CDR3 sequences; less than 20% are singletons. Time point specified: newly diagnosed GD, antithyroid drugs for less than 3 months. After RNA was extracted from PBMCs, the TCR library was made from it. This sample was included in a study of regulatory T cells in long-lasting Graves disease. The V gene lost 6 bases and the J gene lost 2 bases, with 10 bases spanning the gap. This CDR3 contains 13 residues. Germline CDR1 and CDR2: SEHNR and FQNEAQ (reference sequence).

These same records also appear under a second study, on T cells in Graves' hyperthyroidism and ophthalmopathy. As that report states: The model predicted ophthalmopathy a median approximately 6 months before onset.

The rearrangement joins TRBV7-9 to TRBJ1-1, with unresolved D. Material: peripheral blood mononuclear cells (PBMCs), obtained at new diagnosis, from a patient treated with antithyroid drugs. The TCR comes from a woman aged 25-40 years with Graves disease. The CDR3 sequence: CASSQQINTEAFF. For the CDR3, the DNA is TGTGCCAGCAGTCAACAGATTAACACTGAAGCTTTCTTT. Variable domain in full (rest from reference TRBV7-9 and TRBJ1-1): DTGVSQNPRHKITKRGQNVTFRCDPISEHNRLYWYRQTLGQGPEFLTYFQNEAQLEKSRLLSDRFSAERPKGSFSTLEIQRTEQGDSAMYLCASSQQINTEAFFGQGTRLTVV.